The next 18 T cell receptor beta chains were all read from a single sample in a study of blood T cell repertoires in COVID-19. Assay used: immunoSEQ multiplex PCR; TCRdb lists only in-frame clones, some missing. Of fewer than 200,000 clones listed, 84% are singletons. The specimen was peripheral blood. Every receptor here comes from a man aged 40-55 years who had recovered from COVID-19.

The chain has TRBV5-1 and TRBJ1-1; D is ambiguous. The V gene lost 1 base and the J gene lost 10 bases, with 14 bases spanning the gap. The CDR3 covers 13 residues. Germline loops: CDR1 SGHRS, CDR2 YFSETQ. This CDR3 is CASSLPDEVPAFF. The DNA of the CDR3 is TGCGCCAGCAGCTTGCCGGATGAGGTCCCAGCTTTCTTT.

This sequence joins TRBV3-1 (or the pseudogene TRBV3-2) and TRBJ2-5; D uncertain. V lost 3 bases, J lost 3 bases, and 8 bases lay in between. Germline lookup yields CDR1 LGHDT and CDR2 YNNKEL (reference sequence). The CDR3 is 13 residues long. The CDR3: CASSQRLKETQYF. Here the CDR3 DNA reads TGTGCCAGCAGCCAGAGGCTGAAAGAGACCCAGTACTTC.

A single count supports this clone. The chain uses TRBV5-1 and TRBJ2-7; TRBD2 matches at 15 bases. This CDR3 is 17 amino acids long. The V segment lost 0 bases and the J segment 2 bases; nucleotides outside the gene matches: 3. Germline V gene lookup returns CDR1 SGHRS and CDR2 YFSETQ. This chain's CDR3 is CASSLAGLAGGTYEQYF. The CDR3 nucleotides read TGCGCCAGCAGCTTGGCCGGACTAGCGGGAGGGACCTACGAGCAGTACTTC.

This clone was observed a handful of times. The V and J genes are TRBV10-1 and TRBJ1-6, with 7 bases matching TRBD1. The CDR3 runs to 18 residues. Germline CDR1 is WNHNN and CDR2 is SYGVQD (reference sequence). Trimming cost V 7 bases and J 7 bases; bases outside gene matches: 19. The CDR3 DNA reads TGCGCCAGCAACCTGGACAGGATCGAGCCGGGTCGCAATTCACCCCTCCACTTT. Translated, it gives CASNLDRIEPGRNSPLHF.

This rearrangement joins TRBV29-1 to TRBJ1-2; D not certain. Trimming pared 3 bases from V and 7 bases from J, leaving 12 bases between. This CDR3 comprises 12 residues. Germline CDR1 is SQVTM and CDR2 is ANQGSEA. The CDR3 loop reads CSVDGAGSGYTF. CDR3 coding DNA: TGCAGCGTTGATGGAGCGGGAAGTGGCTACACCTTC.

The chain couples TRBV7-6 to TRBJ2-1; a weak D match, TRBD2 (6 bases). This CDR3 comprises 15 residues. The V end was cut by 1 base, the J end by 4 bases, with 11 bases between. The germline gives CDR1 SGHVS, CDR2 FNYEAQ. CDR3 loop: CASSLGQLAYNEQFF. CDR3 nucleotide sequence: TGTGCCAGCAGCTTAGGGCAACTAGCTTACAATGAGCAGTTCTTC.

V is TRBV5-6 and J is TRBJ1-4; the D gene is possibly TRBD1 (6 bases). Germline V gene sequence: CDR1 SGHDT, CDR2 YYEEEE. This CDR3 has 13 amino acids. With 4 bases removed from V and 5 bases from J, the gap between germline ends came to 9 bases. Here the CDR3 DNA reads TGTGCCAGCAGCGGGGGCGGGAATGAAAAACTGTTTTTT. Translation gives CASSGGGNEKLFF.

This clone was seen a single time. The chain's CDR3 is CASSLPGQGNEQYF. The CDR3 DNA is TGTGCCAGCAGCTTACCGGGACAGGGCAACGAGCAGTACTTC. The gene calls are TRBV7-9 and TRBJ2-7; 9 bases match TRBD1. The CDR3 sequence is 14 residues long. Germline loops: CDR1 SEHNR, CDR2 FQNEAQ (reference sequence). V trimming: 2 bases; J trimming: 5 bases; junction bases outside the gene matches: 4.

The chain combines TRBV6-2 or TRBV6-3 with TRBJ2-1; D possibly corresponds to TRBD2 (5 bases). This CDR3 has 13 amino acids. V was clipped by 4 bases and J by 10 bases, with 14 bases between them. Germline V lookup: CDR1 MNHEY, CDR2 SVGEGT. CDR3 bases: TGTGCCAGCAGTTTGACTAAGACTTGGGAGCAGTTCTTC. This sequence encodes CASSLTKTWEQFF.

The V gene is TRBV28, the J gene TRBJ2-5; 7 bases line up with TRBD1. The CDR3 extends over 14 amino acids. Germline V CDR1 and CDR2: MDHEN, SYDVKM. The J segment lost 5 bases and the V segment lost 6 bases, leaving 9 bases of the junction unmatched. The chain's CDR3 is CASRTGTEGETQYF. The DNA of the CDR3 is TGTGCCAGCAGGACCGGGACAGAAGGCGAGACCCAGTACTTC.

The gene calls are TRBV5-6 and TRBJ2-5, with 7 bases matching TRBD1. Germline V gives CDR1 SGHDT, CDR2 YYEEEE. Trimming removed 4 bases from V and 3 bases from J; junction bases left unmatched: 12. The CDR3 runs to 16 residues. The CDR3, as DNA: TGTGCCAGCAGCCTCATAAGAGGGGGCGAAGAAGAGACCCAGTACTTC. It specifies CASSLIRGGEEETQYF.

V gene TRBV4-1 combines with J gene TRBJ2-2; 7 bases match TRBD2. Germline V gene sequence: CDR1 MGHRA, CDR2 YSYEKL. Trimming at V came to 0 bases and at J to 6 bases, leaving 7 bases not matched to a gene. The CDR3 extends over 16 amino acids. For the CDR3, the DNA is TGCGCCAGCAGCCAAGAGAGGCGGGGGACCCCCGGGGAGCTGTTTTTT. Protein sequence: CASSQERRGTPGELFF.

V gene TRBV6-2 or TRBV6-3 combines with J gene TRBJ2-5; tentative D call: TRBD2 (6 bases). The germline CDR1 and CDR2 sequences are MNHEY and SVGEGT. The CDR3 contains 15 residues. The V and J ends lost 0 bases and 5 bases respectively, with 13 bases between them. Here the CDR3 DNA reads TGTGCCAGCAGTTACTCGATCGGCGGGGAGGAGACCCAGTACTTC. Its protein product is CASSYSIGGEETQYF.

This clone has more than one count but fewer than ten. The rearrangement links TRBV11-2 to TRBJ2-1; 7 bases match TRBD2. With 10 bases clipped from V and 0 bases from J, the junction kept 12 bases outside the gene matches. Germline lookup yields CDR1 SGHAT and CDR2 FQNNGV. CDR3 length: 16 amino acids. CDR3 residues: CATENSGQTSYNEQFF. CDR3 bases: TGTGCCACCGAGAATAGCGGGCAAACCTCCTACAATGAGCAGTTCTTC.

The chain joins TRBV20-1 to TRBJ2-1, with D unclear. Trimming stripped 6 bases from V and 8 bases from J, with 11 bases between. The germline V gene encodes CDR1 DFQATT and CDR2 SNEGSKA (reference sequence). This CDR3 spans 11 amino acids. The CDR3 sequence: CSASPAHEQFF. As DNA, the CDR3 is TGCAGTGCGAGCCCCGCCCATGAGCAGTTCTTC.

The chain is built from TRBV10-3 and TRBJ1-5; 8 bases map to TRBD1. The CDR3 length is 16 residues. Germline V gene sequence: CDR1 ENHRY, CDR2 SYGVKD. The trim removed 4 bases at V and 2 bases at J, leaving 7 bases unmatched. Here the CDR3 DNA reads TGTGCCATCAGTGTGGCAGGGGGCGGGGGCAATCAGCCCCAGCATTTT. It is translated as CAISVAGGGGNQPQHF.

The chain recombines TRBV3-1 (or the pseudogene TRBV3-2) with TRBJ2-2; maybe TRBD2 (6 bases). Germline V gene lookup returns CDR1 LGHDT and CDR2 YNNKEL (reference sequence). V gave up 2 bases and J gave up 5 bases, with 9 bases separating them. This CDR3 is 14 amino acids long. The CDR3 DNA reads as TGTGCCAGCAGCCAAACGGAGGGGACCGGGGAGCTGTTTTTT. It translates to CASSQTEGTGELFF.

The chain has TRBV3-1 (or the pseudogene TRBV3-2) and TRBJ1-1; D perhaps matches TRBD1 (5 bases). Between the trimmed V and J ends, which lost 4 bases and 1 base, there was a span of 10 bases. Germline loops: CDR1 LGHDT, CDR2 YNNKEL (reference sequence). The CDR3 spans 14 residues. CDR3 nucleotides: TGTGCCAGCAGCCGGTTGACAGAGAACACTGAAGCTTTCTTT. Translating gives CASSRLTENTEAFF.